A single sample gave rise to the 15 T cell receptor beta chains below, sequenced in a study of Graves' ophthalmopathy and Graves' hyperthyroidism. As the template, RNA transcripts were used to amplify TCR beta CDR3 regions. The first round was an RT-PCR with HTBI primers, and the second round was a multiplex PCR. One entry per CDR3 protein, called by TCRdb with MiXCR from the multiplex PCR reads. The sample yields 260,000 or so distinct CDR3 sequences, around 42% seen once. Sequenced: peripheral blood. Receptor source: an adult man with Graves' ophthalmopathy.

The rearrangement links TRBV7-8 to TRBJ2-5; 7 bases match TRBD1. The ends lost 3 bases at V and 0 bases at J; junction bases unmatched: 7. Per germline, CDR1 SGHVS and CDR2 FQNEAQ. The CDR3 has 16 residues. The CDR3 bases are TGTGCCAGCAGCTTGAAGGGGGCAGGGTACCAAGAGACCCAGTACTTC. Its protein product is CASSLKGAGYQETQYF.

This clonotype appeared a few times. CDR3 nucleotide sequence: TGTGCCAGTAGTCCACTTTTTCTACCATACGAGCAGTACTTC. It codes for CASSPLFLPYEQYF. The rearrangement joins TRBV19 to TRBJ2-7; no firm D call. Per germline, CDR1 LNHDA and CDR2 SQIVND (reference sequence). Trimming removed 5 bases from V and 4 bases from J, with 15 bases in between. There are 14 residues in the CDR3.

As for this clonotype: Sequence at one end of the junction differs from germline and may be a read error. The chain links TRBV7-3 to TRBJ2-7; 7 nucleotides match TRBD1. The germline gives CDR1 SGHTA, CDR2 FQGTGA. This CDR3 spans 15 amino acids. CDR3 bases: TGTGCCTGCAGCTCCGTCGACAGGGATATCTACGAGCAGTACTTC. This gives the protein CACSSVDRDIYEQYF.

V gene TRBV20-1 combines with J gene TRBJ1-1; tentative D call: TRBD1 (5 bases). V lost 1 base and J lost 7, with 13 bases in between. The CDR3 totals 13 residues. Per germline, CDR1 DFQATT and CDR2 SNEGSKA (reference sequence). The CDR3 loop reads CSARVGESDEAFF. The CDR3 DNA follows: TGCAGTGCTAGAGTGGGGGAAAGTGATGAAGCTTTCTTT.

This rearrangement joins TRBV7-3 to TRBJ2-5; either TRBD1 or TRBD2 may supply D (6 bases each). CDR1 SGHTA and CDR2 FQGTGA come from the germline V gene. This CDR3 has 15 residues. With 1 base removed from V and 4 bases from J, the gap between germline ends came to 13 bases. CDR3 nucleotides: TGTGCCAGCAGCTTAAACAAAGGGGGGTCAGAGACCCAGTACTTC. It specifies CASSLNKGGSETQYF.

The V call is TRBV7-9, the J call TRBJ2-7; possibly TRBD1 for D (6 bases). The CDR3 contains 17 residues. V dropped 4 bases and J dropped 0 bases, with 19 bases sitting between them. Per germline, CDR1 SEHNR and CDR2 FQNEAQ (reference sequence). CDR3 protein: CASSSDLTQDSSYEQYF. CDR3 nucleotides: TGTGCCAGCAGCTCCGACCTAACCCAGGACAGCTCCTACGAGCAGTACTTC.

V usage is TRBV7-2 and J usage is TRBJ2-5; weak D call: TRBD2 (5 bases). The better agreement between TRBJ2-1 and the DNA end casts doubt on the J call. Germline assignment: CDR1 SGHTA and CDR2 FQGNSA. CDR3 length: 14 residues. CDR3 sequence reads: CAGEIGRGSNEQFF. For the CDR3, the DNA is TGTGCCGGGGAGATAGGGAGAGGATCCAATGAGCAGTTCTTC.

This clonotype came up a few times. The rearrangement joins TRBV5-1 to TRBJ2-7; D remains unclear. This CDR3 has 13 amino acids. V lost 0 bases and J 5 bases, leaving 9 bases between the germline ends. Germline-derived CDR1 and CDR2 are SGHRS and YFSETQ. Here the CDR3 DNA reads TGCGCCAGCAGCTTGGAGGCTCTGGACGAGCAGTACTTC. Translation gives CASSLEALDEQYF.

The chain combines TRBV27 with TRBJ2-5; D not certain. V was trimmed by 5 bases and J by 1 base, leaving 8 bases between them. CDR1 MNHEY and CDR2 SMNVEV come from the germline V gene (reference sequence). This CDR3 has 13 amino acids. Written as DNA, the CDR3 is TGTGCCAGCAGTGAACACCGCCAAGAGACCCAGTACTTC. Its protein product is CASSEHRQETQYF.

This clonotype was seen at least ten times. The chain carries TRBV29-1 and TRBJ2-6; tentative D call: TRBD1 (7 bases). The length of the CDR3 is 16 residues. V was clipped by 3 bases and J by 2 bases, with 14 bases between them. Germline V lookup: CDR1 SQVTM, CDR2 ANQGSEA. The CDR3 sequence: CSVERGRGTGANVLTF. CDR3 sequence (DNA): TGCAGCGTTGAGAGGGGGCGCGGGACTGGGGCCAACGTCCTGACTTTC. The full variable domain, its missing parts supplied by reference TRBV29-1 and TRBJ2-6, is SAVISQKPSRDICQRGTSLTIQCQVDSQVTMMFWYRQQPGQSLTLIATANQGSEATYESGFVIDKFPISRPNLTFSTLTVSNMSPEDSSIYLCSVERGRGTGANVLTFGAGSRLTVL.

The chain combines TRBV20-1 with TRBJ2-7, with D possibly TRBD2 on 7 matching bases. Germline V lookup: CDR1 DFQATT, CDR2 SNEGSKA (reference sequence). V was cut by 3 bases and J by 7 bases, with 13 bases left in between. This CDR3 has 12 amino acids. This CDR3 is CSASRGAKEQYF. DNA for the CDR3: TGCAGTGCTAGTCGGGGGGCTAAGGAGCAGTACTTC.

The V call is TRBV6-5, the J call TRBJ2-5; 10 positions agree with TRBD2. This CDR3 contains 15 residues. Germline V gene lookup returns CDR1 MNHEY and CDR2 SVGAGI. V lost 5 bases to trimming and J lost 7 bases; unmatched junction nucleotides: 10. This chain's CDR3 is CASSEREGYMGTQYF. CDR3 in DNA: TGTGCCAGCAGTGAGCGGGAGGGTTATATGGGGACCCAGTACTTC.

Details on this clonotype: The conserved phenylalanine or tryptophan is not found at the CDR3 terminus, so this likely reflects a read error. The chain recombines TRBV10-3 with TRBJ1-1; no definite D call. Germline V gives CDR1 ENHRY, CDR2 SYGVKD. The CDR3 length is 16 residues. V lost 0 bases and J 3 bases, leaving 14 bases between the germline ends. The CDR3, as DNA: TGTGCCATCAGTGAGTCGGGGAATCAGAAGGACACTGAAGCTTTCCTT. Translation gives CAISESGNQKDTEAFL.

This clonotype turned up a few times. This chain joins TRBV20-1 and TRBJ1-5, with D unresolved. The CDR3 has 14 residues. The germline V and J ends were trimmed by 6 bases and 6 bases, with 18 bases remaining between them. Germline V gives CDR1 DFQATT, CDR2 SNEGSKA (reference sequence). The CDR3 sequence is CSAVGNSAGQPQHF. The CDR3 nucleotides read TGCAGTGCCGTGGGGAATTCGGCGGGTCAGCCCCAGCATTTT.

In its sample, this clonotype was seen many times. The CDR3 region has the DNA TGTGCCAGCAGCGTAAGGGGAGGAACTGAAGCTTTCTTT. This gives the protein CASSVRGGTEAFF. The chain couples TRBV9 to TRBJ1-1; possible D gene TRBD1, 5 bases. In germline, CDR1 is SGDLS, CDR2 YYNGEE. Trimming took 1 base from V and 5 from J, leaving 9 bases between them. The CDR3 runs to 13 residues.